The sequence of this T cell receptor beta chain was determined in a study of early T cells in non-severe SARS-CoV-2 infection. The V end lost 3 bases, the J end lost 6 bases, and 18 bases lay between the germline ends. Germline lookup yields CDR1 SGHVS and CDR2 FQNEAQ. This CDR3 contains 15 residues. This clonotype was recorded a few times. Its antigen is currently unknown. Whole-study findings and limits: Reliance on VDJdb matching favored anti-spike CD8 responses; private and CD4 specificities were missed.

Unique molecular identifiers were affixed to single, distinct cDNA molecules. TCRdb passed the 5' RACE reads through MiXCR, listing each CDR3 protein once. The sample contains around 80,000 distinct CDR3 sequences, 12% of which appear only once. The chain has TRBV7-8 and TRBJ2-7, with D possibly being TRBD2 (6 bases). This clonotype was obtained from an adult who was a healthcare worker with PCR-confirmed SARS-CoV-2 infection or an uninfected control (not recorded which). Sequencing input: whole blood. The chain's CDR3 is CASSFGGTRPLEQYF. The CDR3 region has the DNA TGTGCCAGCAGCTTTGGCGGGACCAGACCCCTCGAGCAGTACTTC. The whole variable domain, filled in from reference TRBV7-8 and TRBJ2-7, reads GAGVSQSPRYKVAKRGQDVALRCDPISGHVSLFWYQQALGQGPEFLTYFQNEAQLDKSGLPSDRFFAERPEGSVSTLKIQRTQQEDSAVYLCASSFGGTRPLEQYFGPGTRLTVT.